The present T cell receptor (beta chain) was sequenced within a study of T cell responses to AZD1222 COVID-19 vaccine. As concerns this clone: The antigen is not known.

Study-level results: Per reports, nearly half of all spike-specific TCRs target regions that are unmutated in variants. Spike-wide vaccine-associated CD4 TCRs dominated at 160-218 and 743-854.

The germline gives CDR1 SGDLS, CDR2 YYNGEE. J gave up 5 bases and V 4 bases, and 8 bases lay outside the gene matches. This CDR3 is 15 amino acids long. Clones were sequenced by immunoSEQ multiplex PCR, and TCRdb holds only the in-frame ones, with some missing. Seen here are about 120,000 clones, approximately 94% observed once, and the top ten hold around 5%. Sequenced material: peripheral blood, taken 28 days after the second AZD1222 dose. The TCR sequence derives from an adult who received the AZD1222 COVID-19 vaccine. The rearrangement joins TRBV9 to TRBJ1-2; the match to TRBD1 covers 10 bases. The CDR3 DNA is TGTGCCAGCAGCCCGGGACAGGGGTTTGGGTATGGCTACACCTTC. Translated, it gives CASSPGQGFGYGYTF.